The 28 T cell receptor beta chains below were found in one sample sequenced in a study of long-term antiretroviral therapy in people with HIV. An immunoSEQ assay, version v3.0, was performed at survey level. Some clones are missing from TCRdb's copy, which holds only in-frame ones; the method was immunoSEQ multiplex PCR. The data show about 12,000 clones, 83% seen once. Sequences were derived from unsorted PBMCs, sampled 3.4 years after starting antiretroviral therapy. The receptors here all came from a man aged 40-50 years with HIV.

The V gene is TRBV27, the J gene TRBJ2-7; TRBD2 aligns across 8 bases. V lost 5 bases, J lost 6 bases, and 12 bases stayed unmatched. The V gene's germline CDR1 is MNHEY and CDR2 SMNVEV (reference sequence). The CDR3 covers 15 residues. The CDR3 coding sequence is TGTGCCAGCAGTAGGTCGGCGGGAGGTAAGGGCGAGCAGTACTTC. It codes for CASSRSAGGKGEQYF.

This clone was recorded once. The J gene is TRBJ2-3, the V gene TRBV29-1; TRBD2 might be the D (7 bases). This CDR3 comprises 13 residues. With 3 bases removed from V and 4 bases from J, the gap between germline ends came to 11 bases. CDR1 and CDR2 from the germline V gene are SQVTM and ANQGSEA. The CDR3 nucleotides are TGCAGCGTTGAGGGAGGGGGGTCAGATACGCAGTATTTT. Its protein is CSVEGGGSDTQYF.

CDR3 bases: TGTGCCAGTCAGGGGTTGGGCTATGGCTACACCTTC. Translating gives CASQGLGYGYTF. The J gene is TRBJ1-2, the V gene TRBV27; tentatively, D is TRBD1 (6 bases). The germline gives CDR1 MNHEY, CDR2 SMNVEV (reference sequence). The CDR3 extends over 12 amino acids. Trimming stripped 9 bases from V and 4 bases from J, with 12 bases between.

The chain is built from TRBV30 and TRBJ1-3; D not certain. This CDR3 spans 14 amino acids. The V and J ends lost 0 bases and 0 bases respectively, with 6 bases between them. CDR1 GTSNPN and CDR2 SVGIG come from the germline V gene (reference sequence). As DNA, the CDR3 is TGTGCCTGGAGTGTAGGCGGCTCTGGAAACACCATATATTTT. Translating it yields CAWSVGGSGNTIYF.

This clone was picked up a small number of times. The V gene is TRBV10-2, the J gene TRBJ2-1, with D maybe TRBD2 (5 bases). The CDR3 runs 16 residues. Germline lookup yields CDR1 WSHSY and CDR2 SAAADI. The ends were cut back, 1 base at V and 7 bases at J, with 17 bases in the middle. CDR3: CASSEFVRDLMNEQFF. The CDR3 DNA reads as TGCGCCAGCAGTGAGTTTGTACGGGATTTGATGAATGAGCAGTTCTTC.

V gene TRBV6-1 combines with J gene TRBJ2-2; TRBD2 might be the D (5 bases). V lost 8 bases, J lost 5 bases, and 9 bases lay in between. Germline CDR1 reads MNHNS; CDR2 reads SASEGT. The CDR3 has 12 residues. CDR3 coding DNA: TGTGCCAGCCTTGAGCGGACCGGGGAGCTGTTTTTT. This encodes CASLERTGELFF.

V usage is TRBV30 and J usage is TRBJ2-2, with D unresolved. This CDR3 spans 12 amino acids. Trimming left V 3 bases short and J 6 bases short, with 8 bases between. Germline V gene lookup returns CDR1 GTSNPN and CDR2 SVGIG (reference sequence). The CDR3 nucleotides read TGTGCCTGGAGCGAAAACCCCGGGGAGCTGTTTTTT. It encodes CAWSENPGELFF.

The chain uses TRBV6-6 and TRBJ2-7, with 12 nucleotides matching TRBD2. V gave up 7 bases and J gave up 3 bases; unmatched junction bases: 7. The germline CDR1 and CDR2 sequences are MNHNY and SVGAGI (reference sequence). The length of the CDR3 is 15 residues. CDR3 bases: TGTGCCAGCATGCCCCGACTAGCGGGGGTCTACGAGCAGTACTTC. Translation: CASMPRLAGVYEQYF.

The chain employs TRBV7-2 and TRBJ2-2, with a tentative D call TRBD1 (5 bases). The CDR3 consists of 15 residues. V was pared by 2 bases and J by 0 bases, with 7 bases between. Germline V lookup: CDR1 SGHTA, CDR2 FQGNSA. The CDR3 here is CASSLQGSNTGELFF. The CDR3 DNA is TGTGCCAGCAGCTTACAGGGCTCGAACACCGGGGAGCTGTTTTTT.

This chain links TRBV15 with TRBJ2-1, with 12 positions matching TRBD2. Germline CDR1 and CDR2: LNHNV and YYDKDF (reference sequence). This CDR3 contains 17 residues. V lost 4 bases and J lost 7; bases outside the gene matches: 11. The CDR3 is CATSKTTTSGRWNEQFF. CDR3 coding DNA: TGTGCCACCAGCAAAACAACCACTAGCGGGAGGTGGAATGAGCAGTTCTTC.

This clone has only a few counts. The gene calls are TRBV6-6 and TRBJ2-7, with TRBD1 identical over 8 bases. Germline V lookup: CDR1 MNHNY, CDR2 SVGAGI (reference sequence). This CDR3 contains 10 residues. The V and J ends lost 6 bases and 10 bases, in that order; junction bases with no gene match: 2. The DNA of the CDR3 is TGTGCCAGCAGCGGACAGGGACAGTACTTC. Translation: CASSGQGQYF.

The chain joins TRBV25-1 to TRBJ1-5; D unresolved. V was cut by 8 bases and J by 15 bases, with 17 bases left in between. The germline gives CDR1 MGHDK, CDR2 SYGVNS. The CDR3 runs 11 residues. CDR3 sequence (DNA): TGTGCCAGCGAAGGACGCTTTATGTGGCATTTT. It codes for CASEGRFMWHF.

This chain connects TRBV18 to TRBJ1-4; D uncertain. The CDR3 is 15 amino acids. V was clipped by 1 base and J by 14 bases, with 20 bases between them. Germline V CDR1 and CDR2: KGHSH, LQKENI. Written as DNA, the CDR3 is TGTGCCAGCTCACCACTGACCCGCCCGGGCGATCGGCTGTTTTTT. Protein: CASSPLTRPGDRLFF.

The V gene is TRBV7-2, the J gene TRBJ2-7, with no clear D. Trimming pared 5 bases from V and 0 bases from J, leaving 5 bases between. The CDR3 loop spans 12 amino acids. Germline V gene lookup returns CDR1 SGHTA and CDR2 FQGNSA. CDR3 sequence: CASSHSSYEQYF. CDR3 DNA: TGTGCCAGCAGCCATAGCTCCTACGAGCAGTACTTC. Combining the CDR3 with reference TRBV7-2 and TRBJ2-7 gives the whole variable domain GAGVSQSPSNKVTEKGKDVELRCDPISGHTALYWYRQSLGQGLEFLIYFQGNSAPDKSGLPSDRFSAERTGGSVSTLTIQRTQQEDSAVYLCASSHSSYEQYFGPGTRLTVT.

The chain has TRBV7-9 and TRBJ2-7; D remains ambiguous. Germline loops: CDR1 SEHNR, CDR2 FQNEAQ (reference sequence). V lost 3 bases and J lost 0, with 3 bases in between. This CDR3 spans 12 amino acids. The CDR3 reads CASSFDSYEQYF. The CDR3 DNA reads TGTGCCAGCAGCTTTGACTCCTACGAGCAGTACTTC.

This clone rates as medium-sized. V usage is TRBV29-1 and J usage is TRBJ2-1, with TRBD2 matching over 7 bases. This CDR3 spans 12 amino acids. Losses at the gene ends were 6 bases for V and 6 bases for J; bases not matched to a gene: 5. Germline CDR1 SQVTM, CDR2 ANQGSEA. The CDR3 DNA reads as TGCAGCGTATGGACTAGGCTCAATGAGCAGTTCTTC. As protein: CSVWTRLNEQFF.

Turning to this clone: The germline gene is not matched at one end of the junction; a read error may be the cause. CDR3 protein: CASSDPPGMNTEAFF. Here the CDR3 DNA reads TGTGCCAGCAGCGACCCACCAGGGATGAATACTGAAGCTTTCTTT. V is TRBV7-6 and J is TRBJ1-1; D may be TRBD1 (5 bases). Germline values: CDR1 SGHVS, CDR2 FNYEAQ. The CDR3 has 15 residues.

The rearrangement links TRBV5-6 to TRBJ1-1; 8 bases are a match to TRBD1. The CDR3 is 18 amino acids. Unmatched junction bases numbered 12, after V lost 1 base and J lost 1 base. CDR1 and CDR2 (germline): SGHDT, YYEEEE. The CDR3 sequence is CASSLRVGRGRENTEAFF. The CDR3 DNA follows: TGTGCCAGCAGCTTGCGCGTTGGCAGGGGGCGCGAGAACACTGAAGCTTTCTTT.

The V gene is TRBV27, the J gene TRBJ2-2; no reliable D call. Germline V lookup: CDR1 MNHEY, CDR2 SMNVEV (reference sequence). This CDR3 comprises 12 residues. V gave up 6 bases and J gave up 6 bases, with 8 bases separating them. This CDR3 reads CASRPIPGELFF. CDR3 DNA: TGTGCCAGCAGACCCATCCCCGGGGAGCTGTTTTTT.

This clone showed up just once. CDR3 sequence (DNA): TGCGCCAGCAGCTTTTCCCGCGGCGGGACTAGTTCCGAGCAGTACTTC. This translates into CASSFSRGGTSSEQYF. This sequence joins TRBV5-1 and TRBJ2-7, with 8 bases that match TRBD2. CDR3 size: 16 residues. Germline assignment: CDR1 SGHRS and CDR2 YFSETQ. The junction had 13 bases not matched to a gene; V was cut back by 2 bases and J by 6 bases.

This sequence joins TRBV7-3 and TRBJ2-2; 7 bases agree with TRBD2. The CDR3 runs to 18 residues. Germline-derived CDR1 and CDR2 are SGHTA and FQGTGA. Unmatched junction bases numbered 8, after V lost 1 base and J lost 0 bases. This chain's CDR3 is CASSLRAGASSNTGELFF. The CDR3 DNA reads as TGTGCCAGCAGCTTAAGGGCGGGAGCGTCGTCGAACACCGGGGAGCTGTTTTTT.

The V gene is TRBV13, the J gene TRBJ2-7; D remains ambiguous. V was pared by 0 bases and J by 7 bases, with 10 bases between. CDR3 size: 13 residues. The germline V gene encodes CDR1 PRHDT and CDR2 FYEKMQ (reference sequence). The CDR3 spells CASSLGRFREQYF. The CDR3 DNA is TGTGCCAGCAGCTTAGGTCGTTTTAGGGAGCAGTACTTC.

The chain combines TRBV7-2 with TRBJ2-5, with 9 bases identical to TRBD2. V dropped 5 bases and J dropped 4; count of bases not matched to a gene: 11. The CDR3 has 16 residues. CDR1 and CDR2 (germline): SGHTA, FQGNSA. CDR3 sequence reads: CASSTGTSLVGETQYF. CDR3 in DNA: TGTGCCAGCAGCACCGGGACTAGCCTAGTGGGAGAGACCCAGTACTTC.

This chain uses TRBV30 with TRBJ1-2, with D tentatively TRBD1 (6 bases). V was trimmed by 8 bases and J by 0 bases, leaving 40 bases between them. Germline assignment: CDR1 GTSNPN and CDR2 SVGIG (reference sequence). The length of the CDR3 is 22 residues. In DNA form, the CDR3 reads TGTGCCGGGTGGATCCGGCTTCCTCCCCCAGGGGCCAAGACCTCTTCTAACTATGGCTACACCTTC. It is translated as CAGWIRLPPPGAKTSSNYGYTF.

The rearrangement joins TRBV7-9 to TRBJ2-3, with 8 bases lining up with TRBD2. V dropped 5 bases and J dropped 0; count of bases not matched to a gene: 1. Germline CDR1 reads SEHNR; CDR2 reads FQNEAQ (reference sequence). This CDR3 is 14 amino acids long. CDR3 coding DNA: TGTGCCAGCAGCGCGGGAGGCAGCACAGATACGCAGTATTTT. Translated, it gives CASSAGGSTDTQYF.

The chain has TRBV7-6 and TRBJ1-2; D possibly corresponds to TRBD1 (6 bases). The CDR3 has 16 residues. Germline CDR1 SGHVS, CDR2 FNYEAQ. The V end lost 5 bases, the J end lost 3 bases, and 19 bases lay between the germline ends. This chain's CDR3 is CASSGRDTLWDYGYTF. CDR3 nucleotide sequence: TGTGCCAGCAGCGGCCGGGACACCCTTTGGGACTATGGCTACACCTTC.

This chain joins TRBV4-3 and TRBJ2-7; 9 nucleotides agree with TRBD1. Losses at the gene ends were 1 base for V and 2 bases for J; bases not matched to a gene: 6. There are 16 residues in the CDR3. Germline CDR1 is LGHNA and CDR2 is YSLEER. In nucleotides, the CDR3 is TGCGCCAGCAGCCAAGCTTGGGACAGGGTAGCCTACGAGCAGTACTTC. Amino acids: CASSQAWDRVAYEQYF.

In its sample, this clone was seen a few times. This sample also contains other DNA sequences that code for the same CDR3. V is TRBV6-5 and J is TRBJ2-7; 7 nucleotides agree with TRBD1. V dropped 0 bases and J dropped 6; count of bases not matched to a gene: 8. The germline gives CDR1 MNHEY, CDR2 SVGAGI. The CDR3 spans 15 residues. CDR3 sequence (DNA): TGTGCCAGCAGTTACTCGGGTTTAGGGGGCCCCGAGCAGTACTTC. The encoded protein is CASSYSGLGGPEQYF.